This T cell receptor (beta chain) was sequenced during a study of blood T cells in healthy people across ages. This CDR3 contains 16 residues. Trimming removed 3 bases at V and 0 bases at J, with 14 bases between. Germline V CDR1 and CDR2: DFQATT, SNEGSKA (reference sequence). A J-beta primer mix and a sample-barcoded 5' primer were used in a second PCR of roughly 6 to 12 cycles. Via MiXCR, TCRdb re-called the 5' RACE reads, giving one row per CDR3 protein. This repertoire shows around 1,000,000 distinct CDR3 sequences, about two fifths found once; its top ten account for about an eighth. The TCR was taken from a man younger than 35 in good health. V gene TRBV20-1 combines with J gene TRBJ1-4; no firm D call. Sequencing input: blood. The CDR3 loop reads CSASSGVSATNEKLFF. In DNA form, the CDR3 reads TGCAGTGCTAGTTCCGGCGTCAGCGCAACTAATGAAAAACTGTTTTTT.